One sample yielded the 16 T cell receptor beta chains listed below, sequenced in a study of T cell changes during pregnancy in multiple sclerosis. The repertoire was sequenced with immunoSEQ multiplex PCR; TCRdb's copy has only in-frame clones and lacks some. The table lists some 110,000 clones, about 90% of them singletons. The material sequenced was peripheral blood, taken before pregnancy. Receptors were obtained from a female donor with multiple sclerosis, enrolled in a pregnancy study.

The chain links TRBV30 to TRBJ2-4; the D is unclear. Per germline, CDR1 GTSNPN and CDR2 SVGIG (reference sequence). Trimming stripped 3 bases from V and 5 bases from J, with 8 bases between. This CDR3 comprises 12 residues. CDR3: CAWSSTENIQYF. The CDR3 DNA sequence: TGTGCCTGGAGCTCAACAGAAAACATTCAGTACTTC.

The rearrangement uses TRBV7-3 and TRBJ2-3; D might be TRBD2 (6 bases). V lost 5 bases and J lost 1, with 10 bases in between. This CDR3 region has 14 residues. Germline lookup yields CDR1 SGHTA and CDR2 FQGTGA. The CDR3 coding sequence is TGTGCCAGCAGCCCCCGCGGGGGCACAGATACGCAGTATTTT. Its protein product is CASSPRGGTDTQYF.

As regards this clone: Other DNA sequences in this specimen translate into the identical CDR3. The V and J genes are TRBV6-5 and TRBJ2-7; 9 nucleotides agree with TRBD1. Trimming at V came to 0 bases and at J to 0 bases, leaving 0 bases not matched to a gene. The length of the CDR3 is 15 residues. Germline-derived CDR1 and CDR2 are MNHEY and SVGAGI. DNA of the CDR3: TGTGCCAGCAGTTACTCGACAGGGGGCTCCTACGAGCAGTACTTC. Protein sequence: CASSYSTGGSYEQYF.

The gene calls are TRBV9 and TRBJ2-7, with D possibly TRBD1 on 6 matching bases. The V and J ends lost 0 bases and 2 bases respectively, with 12 bases between them. Germline V gene lookup returns CDR1 SGDLS and CDR2 YYNGEE. There are 15 residues in the CDR3. The chain's CDR3 is CASSVASGDPYEQYF. As DNA, the CDR3 is TGTGCCAGCAGCGTAGCGTCAGGGGATCCCTACGAGCAGTACTTC.

The rearrangement uses TRBV28 and TRBJ1-5; no definite D call. Germline CDR1 MDHEN, CDR2 SYDVKM. The ends were cut back, 11 bases at V and 2 bases at J, with 10 bases in the middle. The CDR3 length is 12 residues. The CDR3 bases are TGTGCCCCCGGAGTTGGCAATCAGCCCCAGCATTTT. As protein: CAPGVGNQPQHF.

The chain carries TRBV7-7 and TRBJ2-1; 10 bases are shared with TRBD1. Per germline, CDR1 SSHAT and CDR2 FNYEAQ (reference sequence). This CDR3 is built from 14 residues. V trimming: 5 bases; J trimming: 8 bases; junction bases outside the gene matches: 6. CDR3 nucleotides: TGTGCCAGCAGCCATGGACAGGGGGTCCATGAGCAGTTCTTC. This gives the protein CASSHGQGVHEQFF.

V is TRBV14 and J is TRBJ2-5, with D perhaps matching TRBD1 (6 bases). This CDR3 spans 16 amino acids. V was pared by 5 bases and J by 4 bases, with 20 bases between. Germline CDR1 and CDR2: SGHDN and FVKESK. Here the CDR3 DNA reads TGTGCCAGCAGCGGACGTCTTGGGGGCTCAGGAGAGACCCAGTACTTC. Its translation: CASSGRLGGSGETQYF.

CDR3: CATSRVSGKGYNEQFF. For the CDR3, the DNA is TGTGCCACCAGCAGAGTTTCGGGGAAAGGATACAATGAGCAGTTCTTC. J is TRBJ2-1 and V is TRBV15; the D gene is possibly TRBD2 (5 bases). The CDR3 covers 16 residues. Germline values: CDR1 LNHNV, CDR2 YYDKDF (reference sequence). V lost 1 base and J lost 4, with 14 bases in between.

In its sample, this clone was seen once. The chain employs TRBV11-1 and TRBJ2-7; TRBD2 might be the D (5 bases). V lost 5 bases and J 0 bases, leaving 8 bases between the germline ends. This CDR3 spans 13 amino acids. Germline CDR1 and CDR2: SGHAT and FQDESV (reference sequence). In DNA form, the CDR3 reads TGTGCCAGCAGCCCGGAGGACTCCTACGAGCAGTACTTC. The encoded protein is CASSPEDSYEQYF.

The V gene is TRBV15, the J gene TRBJ1-1, with D possibly TRBD1 on 6 matching bases. This CDR3 spans 13 amino acids. With 1 base removed from V and 5 bases from J, the gap between germline ends came to 8 bases. Germline-derived CDR1 and CDR2 are LNHNV and YYDKDF (reference sequence). CDR3 amino acids: CATSRGRGTEAFF. In DNA form, the CDR3 reads TGTGCCACCAGCAGAGGCAGGGGTACTGAAGCTTTCTTT.

V and J are TRBV25-1 and TRBJ1-4; D remains ambiguous. Germline CDR1 reads MGHDK; CDR2 reads SYGVNS. The CDR3 has 13 residues. Trimming cost V 5 bases and J 5 bases, with 9 bases left between them. The CDR3 DNA reads as TGTGCCAGCAGTTTTAGATGGAATGAAAAACTGTTTTTT. Translation gives CASSFRWNEKLFF.

The count of this clone is one. The rearrangement joins TRBV9 to TRBJ2-1; D is possibly TRBD2 (6 bases). V was clipped by 0 bases and J by 4 bases, with 20 bases between them. The CDR3 contains 18 residues. In germline, CDR1 is SGDLS, CDR2 YYNGEE. In nucleotides, the CDR3 is TGTGCCAGCAGCGTAGCTGCTTCGGAGGGAGGAGATTACAATGAGCAGTTCTTC. This gives the protein CASSVAASEGGDYNEQFF. Full variable domain (missing parts from reference TRBV9 and TRBJ2-1): DSGVTQTPKHLITATGQRVTLRCSPRSGDLSVYWYQQSLDQGLQFLIQYYNGEERAKGNILERFSAQQFPDLHSELNLSSLELGDSALYFCASSVAASEGGDYNEQFFGPGTRLTVL.

V is TRBV19 and J is TRBJ2-1; 14 nucleotides match TRBD2. Looked up from germline, CDR1 is LNHDA and CDR2 is SQIVND (reference sequence). The CDR3 is 15 residues long. Trimming removed 4 bases from V and 10 bases from J; junction bases left unmatched: 6. CDR3 nucleotide sequence: TGTGCCAGTAGTACACGACTAGCGGGAGGGGTGGAGCAGTTCTTC. This codes for CASSTRLAGGVEQFF.

Only one count was recorded for this clone. The DNA of the CDR3 is TGTGCCCATACGGCGGGCGTGAACACTGAAGCTTTCTTT. Its protein is CAHTAGVNTEAFF. The chain recombines TRBV30 with TRBJ1-1; D uncertain. In germline, CDR1 is GTSNPN, CDR2 SVGIG (reference sequence). V was trimmed by 8 bases and J by 0 bases, leaving 13 bases between them. The length of the CDR3 is 13 residues.

V gene TRBV7-2 combines with J gene TRBJ2-7; D call uncertain. V was shortened by 2 bases and J by 0 bases, with 8 bases between the two germline ends. CDR3 length: 14 amino acids. From germline, CDR1 is SGHTA and CDR2 FQGNSA. CDR3 region: CASSLTGYSYEQYF. The CDR3 region has the DNA TGTGCCAGCAGCTTAACGGGTTACTCCTACGAGCAGTACTTC.

This sequence joins TRBV5-6 and TRBJ2-4; 9 nucleotides align to TRBD1. Germline CDR1 and CDR2: SGHDT and YYEEEE. V lost 4 bases, J lost 0 bases, and 5 bases stayed unmatched. The CDR3 runs to 16 residues. DNA of the CDR3: TGTGCCAGCAGCCCAGGGACAGGGCTAGCCAAAAACATTCAGTACTTC. As protein: CASSPGTGLAKNIQYF.